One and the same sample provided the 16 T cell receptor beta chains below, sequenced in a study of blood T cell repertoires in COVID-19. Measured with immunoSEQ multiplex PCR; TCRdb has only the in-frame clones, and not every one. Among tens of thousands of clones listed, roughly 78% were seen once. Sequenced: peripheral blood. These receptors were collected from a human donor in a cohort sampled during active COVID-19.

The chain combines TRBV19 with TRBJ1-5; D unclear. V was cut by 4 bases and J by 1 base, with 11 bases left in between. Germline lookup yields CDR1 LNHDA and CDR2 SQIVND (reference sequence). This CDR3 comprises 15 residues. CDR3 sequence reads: CASSNPAGSNQPQHF. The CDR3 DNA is TGTGCCAGTAGTAATCCGGCAGGAAGCAATCAGCCCCAGCATTTT.

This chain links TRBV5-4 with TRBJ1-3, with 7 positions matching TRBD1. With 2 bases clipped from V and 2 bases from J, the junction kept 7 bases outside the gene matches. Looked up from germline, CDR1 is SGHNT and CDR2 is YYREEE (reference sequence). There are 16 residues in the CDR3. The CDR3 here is CASSFQQGITGNTIYF. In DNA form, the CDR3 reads TGTGCCAGCAGCTTCCAACAGGGGATAACTGGAAACACCATATATTTT. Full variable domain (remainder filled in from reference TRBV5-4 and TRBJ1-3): ETGVTQSPTHLIKTRGQQVTLRCSSQSGHNTVSWYQQALGQGPQFIFQYYREEENGRGNFPPRFSGLQFPNYSSELNVNALELDDSALYLCASSFQQGITGNTIYFGEGSWLTVV.

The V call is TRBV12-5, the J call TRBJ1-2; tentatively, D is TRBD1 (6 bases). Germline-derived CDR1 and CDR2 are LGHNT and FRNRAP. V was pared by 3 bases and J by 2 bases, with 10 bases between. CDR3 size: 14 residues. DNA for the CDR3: TGTGCTAGTGGTTTATCCGGGACAAACTATGGCTACACCTTC. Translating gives CASGLSGTNYGYTF.

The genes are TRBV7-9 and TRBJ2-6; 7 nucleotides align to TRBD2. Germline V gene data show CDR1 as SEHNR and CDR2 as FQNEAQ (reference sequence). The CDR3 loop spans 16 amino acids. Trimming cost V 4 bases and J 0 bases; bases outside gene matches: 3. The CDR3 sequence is CASSSGGGSGANVLTF. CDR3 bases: TGTGCCAGCAGCTCTGGCGGGGGCTCTGGGGCCAACGTCCTGACTTTC.

CDR3 in amino acids: CASSPSVVDTQYF. CDR3 DNA: TGCGCCAGCAGCCCATCGGTGGTAGATACGCAGTATTTT. V and J are TRBV5-1 and TRBJ2-3; no firm D call. Per germline, CDR1 SGHRS and CDR2 YFSETQ. The CDR3 covers 13 residues. V lost 4 bases, J lost 5 bases, and 11 bases lay in between.

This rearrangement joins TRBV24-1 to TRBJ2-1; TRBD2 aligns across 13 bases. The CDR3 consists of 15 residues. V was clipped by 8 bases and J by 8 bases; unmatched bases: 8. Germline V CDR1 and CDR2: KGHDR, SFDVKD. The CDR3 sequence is CATNHGTSGIDEQFF. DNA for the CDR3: TGTGCCACCAACCACGGGACTAGCGGGATCGATGAGCAGTTCTTC.

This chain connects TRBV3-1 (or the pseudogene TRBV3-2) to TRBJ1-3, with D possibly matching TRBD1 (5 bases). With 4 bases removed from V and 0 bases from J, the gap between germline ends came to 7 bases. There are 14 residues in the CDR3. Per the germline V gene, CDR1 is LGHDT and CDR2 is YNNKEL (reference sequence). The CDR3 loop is CASSRQNSGNTIYF. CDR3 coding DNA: TGTGCCAGCAGCCGACAGAACTCTGGAAACACCATATATTTT.

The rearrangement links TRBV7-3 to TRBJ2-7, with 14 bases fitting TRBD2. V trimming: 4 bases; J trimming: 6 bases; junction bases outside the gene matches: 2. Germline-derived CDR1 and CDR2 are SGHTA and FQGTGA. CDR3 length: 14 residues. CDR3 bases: TGTGCCAGCAGCTCGGGACTAGCGGGAGCCGAGCAGTACTTC. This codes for CASSSGLAGAEQYF.

CDR3 sequence reads: CASSPQTGELFF. CDR3 nucleotide sequence: TGTGCCAGCAGCCCCCAAACCGGGGAGCTGTTTTTT. The genes are TRBV7-3 and TRBJ2-2; D is ambiguous. The V end was cut by 5 bases, the J end by 5 bases, with 6 bases between. The germline gives CDR1 SGHTA, CDR2 FQGTGA. This CDR3 contains 12 residues.

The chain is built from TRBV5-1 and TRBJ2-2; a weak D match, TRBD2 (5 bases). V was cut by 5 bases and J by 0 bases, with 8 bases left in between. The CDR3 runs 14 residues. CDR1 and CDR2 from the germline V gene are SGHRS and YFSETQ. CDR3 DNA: TGCGCCAGCAGTTGGACTCCGAACACCGGGGAGCTGTTTTTT. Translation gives CASSWTPNTGELFF.

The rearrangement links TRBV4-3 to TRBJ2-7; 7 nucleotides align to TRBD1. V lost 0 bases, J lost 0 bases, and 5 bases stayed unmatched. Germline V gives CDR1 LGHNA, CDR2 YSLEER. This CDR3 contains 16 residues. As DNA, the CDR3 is TGCGCCAGCAGCCAAGATTTCCCAGGGGGCTCCTACGAGCAGTACTTC. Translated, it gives CASSQDFPGGSYEQYF.

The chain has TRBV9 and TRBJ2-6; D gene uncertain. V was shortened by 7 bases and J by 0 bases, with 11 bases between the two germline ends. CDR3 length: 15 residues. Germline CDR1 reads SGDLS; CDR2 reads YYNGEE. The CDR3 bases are TGTGCCAGCTCCACCCCACTCTCTGGGGCCAACGTCCTGACTTTC. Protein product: CASSTPLSGANVLTF.

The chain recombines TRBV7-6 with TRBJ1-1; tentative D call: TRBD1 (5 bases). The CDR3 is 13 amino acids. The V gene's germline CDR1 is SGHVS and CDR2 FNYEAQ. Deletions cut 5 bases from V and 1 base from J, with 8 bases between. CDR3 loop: CASSAQENTEAFF. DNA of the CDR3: TGTGCCAGCAGCGCACAGGAGAACACTGAAGCTTTCTTT.

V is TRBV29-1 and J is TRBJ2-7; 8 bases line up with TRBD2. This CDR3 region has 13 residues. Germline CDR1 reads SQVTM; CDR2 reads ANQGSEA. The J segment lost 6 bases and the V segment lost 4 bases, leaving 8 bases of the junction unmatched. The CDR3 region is CSVGAGGRSEQYF. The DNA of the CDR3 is TGCAGCGTTGGGGCGGGAGGACGGTCCGAGCAGTACTTC.

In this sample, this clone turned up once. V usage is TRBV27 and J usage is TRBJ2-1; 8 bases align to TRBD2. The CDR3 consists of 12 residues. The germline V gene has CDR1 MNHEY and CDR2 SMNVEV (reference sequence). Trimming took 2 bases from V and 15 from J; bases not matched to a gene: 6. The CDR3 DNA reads TGTGCCAGCAGTTTACCCGGGGGGGACCGGTTCTTC. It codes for CASSLPGGDRFF.

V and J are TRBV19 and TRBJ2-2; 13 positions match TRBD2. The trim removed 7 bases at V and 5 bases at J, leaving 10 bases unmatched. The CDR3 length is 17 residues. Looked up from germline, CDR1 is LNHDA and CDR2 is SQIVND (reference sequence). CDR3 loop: CASTRTSGSGGTGELFF. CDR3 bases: TGTGCCAGTACTCGGACTAGCGGGAGTGGGGGTACCGGGGAGCTGTTTTTT.